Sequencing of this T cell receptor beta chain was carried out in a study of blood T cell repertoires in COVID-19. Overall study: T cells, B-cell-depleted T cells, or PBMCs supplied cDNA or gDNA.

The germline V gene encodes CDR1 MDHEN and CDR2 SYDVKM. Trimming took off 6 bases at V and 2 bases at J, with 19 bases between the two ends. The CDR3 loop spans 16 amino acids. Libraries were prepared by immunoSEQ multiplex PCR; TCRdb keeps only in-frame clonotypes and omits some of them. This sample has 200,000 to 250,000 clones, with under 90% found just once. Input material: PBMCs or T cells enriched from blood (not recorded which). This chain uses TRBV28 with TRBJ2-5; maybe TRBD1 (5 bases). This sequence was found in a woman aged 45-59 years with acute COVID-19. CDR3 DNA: TGTGCCAGCAGGTCTTCCCCGGGCAGGGATCAAGAGACCCAGTACTTC. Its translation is CASRSSPGRDQETQYF.